This TCR beta chain was recovered during a study of identical twins. General study findings and limits: Insertion counts were lower in abundant cord blood beta clonotypes, a trend that memory repertoires did not show.

This clonotype has a handful of counts. What it binds is not known. Template switching (which added a universal primer site) was used, and cDNA carried unique molecular identifiers. TCRdb used MiXCR to reprocess the 5' RACE reads, holding one entry per CDR3 protein. This repertoire shows 1.5 million to 2 million distinct CDR3 sequences, around a third found once; its top ten account for about 0.3%. The CDR3 has 14 amino acids. Germline CDR1 reads SGHNT; CDR2 reads YYREEE (reference sequence). The J segment lost 4 bases and the V segment lost 6 bases, leaving 7 bases of the junction unmatched. Sequencing was performed on cord blood. This chain uses TRBV5-4 with TRBJ2-3; 8 positions agree with TRBD1. The sequence was collected from a newborn girl in good health. CDR3 coding DNA: TGTGCCAGCACTGACGGCAGGGGGCCAGATACGCAGTATTTT. Its protein is CASTDGRGPDTQYF.